This entry features one T cell receptor beta chain sequence. Antigen unknown. The data derive from a study of graft-versus-host responses after intestinal transplantation. Study-level information: Multivisceral, liver-intestinal, or isolated intestinal transplants were received by the recipients.

Study outcomes and limitations: The authors found GvH clones in recipient marrow, some appearing first in ileum or blood.

The V gene's germline CDR1 is GTSNPN and CDR2 SVGIG (reference sequence). The CDR3 runs to 15 residues. Trimming removed 3 bases from V and 5 bases from J; junction bases left unmatched: 8. Measured with immunoSEQ multiplex PCR; TCRdb has only the in-frame clones, and not every one. The sample carries over 85,000 clones, 91% recorded once. This sample comprised unstimulated CD4+ T cells sorted from spleen or lymph node cells, obtained before transplant. This receptor was taken from a human donor who was the organ donor for an intestinal transplant. The chain employs TRBV30 and TRBJ2-2; the match to TRBD1 covers 8 bases. CDR3 nucleotide sequence: TGTGCCTGGAGGGCCGGACAGGGTCTTACCGGGGAGCTGTTTTTT. Its translation: CAWRAGQGLTGELFF.